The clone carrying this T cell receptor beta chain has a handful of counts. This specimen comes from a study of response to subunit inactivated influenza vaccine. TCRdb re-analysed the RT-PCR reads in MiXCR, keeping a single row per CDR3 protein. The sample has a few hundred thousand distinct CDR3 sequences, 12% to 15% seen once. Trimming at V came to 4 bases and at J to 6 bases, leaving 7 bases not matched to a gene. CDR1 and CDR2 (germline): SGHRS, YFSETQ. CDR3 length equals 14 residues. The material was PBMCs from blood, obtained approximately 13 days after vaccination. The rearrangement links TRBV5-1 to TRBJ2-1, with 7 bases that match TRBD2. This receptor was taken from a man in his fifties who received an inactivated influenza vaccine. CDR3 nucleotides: TGCGCCAGCAGCCCAATGCCGGGGGGCAATGAGCAGTTCTTC. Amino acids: CASSPMPGGNEQFF. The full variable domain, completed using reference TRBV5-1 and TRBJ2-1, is KAGVTQTPRYLIKTRGQQVTLSCSPISGHRSVSWYQQTPGQGLQFLFEYFSETQRNKGNFPGRFSGRQFSNSRSEMNVSTLELGDSALYLCASSPMPGGNEQFFGPGTRLTVL.